These 19 T cell receptor beta chains originate from one sample sequenced in a study of blood T cells in healthy people across ages. With a J-beta primer mix and a sample-barcoded 5' primer, a second PCR ran 7 to 11 cycles. TCRdb reprocessed the 5' RACE reads via MiXCR and lists one record per CDR3 protein. The sample lists roughly 700,000 distinct CDR3 sequences; 49% were seen once. The sample comprised blood. These receptors were taken from an older woman in good health.

This sequence joins TRBV5-1 and TRBJ2-4, with TRBD2 identical over 8 bases. CDR1 is SGHRS and CDR2 is YFSETQ in the germline V gene. V shed 4 bases, J shed 9 bases, and the junction held 15 bases outside the gene matches. The CDR3 contains 16 residues. Here the CDR3 DNA reads TGCGCCAGCAGCATCCGACTAGCGAGAGGGCTAGGCATTCAGTACTTC. As protein: CASSIRLARGLGIQYF.

The CDR3 here is CASSPGLAQGNEQYF. CDR3 sequence (DNA): TGTGCCAGCAGCCCAGGACTAGCGCAGGGCAATGAGCAGTACTTC. The V gene is TRBV3-1, the J gene TRBJ2-5, with 9 bases aligning to TRBD2. This CDR3 spans 15 amino acids. V lost 4 bases and J lost 11; bases outside the gene matches: 14. Germline V gene data show CDR1 as LGHDT and CDR2 as YNNKEL (reference sequence).

In its sample, this clonotype was seen a few times. The genes are TRBV6-2 or TRBV6-3 and TRBJ2-7; 9 nucleotides line up with TRBD2. In germline, CDR1 is MNHEY, CDR2 SVGEGT. Trimming took 7 bases from V and 1 from J; bases not matched to a gene: 14. The CDR3 loop spans 17 amino acids. The CDR3 DNA is TGTGCCAGCACCCTAGCGGGACACGGCCAGAGATCCTACGAGCAGTACTTC. Its protein product is CASTLAGHGQRSYEQYF.

This chain connects TRBV20-1 to TRBJ2-6; D is unclear. Deletions cut 3 bases from V and 0 bases from J, with 6 bases between. The germline V gene has CDR1 DFQATT and CDR2 SNEGSKA (reference sequence). The CDR3 is made up of 14 amino acids. The CDR3: CSASSISGANVLTF. In DNA, the CDR3 is TGCAGTGCTAGCAGCATCTCTGGGGCCAACGTCCTGACTTTC.

The rearrangement joins TRBV6-5 to TRBJ2-4, with a tentative D call TRBD2 (5 bases). V lost 8 bases, J lost 0 bases, and 8 bases lay in between. This CDR3 contains 13 residues. Germline V gene lookup returns CDR1 MNHEY and CDR2 SVGAGI. The chain's CDR3 is CASRELAKNIQYF. The CDR3 DNA is TGTGCCAGCCGGGAACTAGCCAAAAACATTCAGTACTTC.

There are many counts of this clonotype. This chain links TRBV20-1 with TRBJ2-1; TRBD2 agrees at 9 bases. The V segment lost 5 bases and the J segment 8 bases; nucleotides outside the gene matches: 16. This CDR3 is 16 amino acids long. CDR1 is DFQATT and CDR2 is SNEGSKA in the germline V gene (reference sequence). CDR3 bases: TGCAGTGCTCTTCTTCCGGGACTAGCCGCCGGGTATGAGCAGTTCTTC. Protein product: CSALLPGLAAGYEQFF.

This chain connects TRBV20-1 to TRBJ2-1; 8 nucleotides agree with TRBD2. This CDR3 has 15 amino acids. Losses at the gene ends were 6 bases for V and 5 bases for J; bases not matched to a gene: 12. Looked up from germline, CDR1 is DFQATT and CDR2 is SNEGSKA (reference sequence). CDR3: CSATRIAGTNNEQFF. CDR3 nucleotide sequence: TGCAGTGCCACACGAATAGCGGGAACTAACAATGAGCAGTTCTTC.

V is TRBV9 and J is TRBJ2-1, with 8 bases aligning to TRBD1. Germline V gene sequence: CDR1 SGDLS, CDR2 YYNGEE. The CDR3 runs to 16 residues. Unmatched junction bases numbered 13, after V lost 3 bases and J lost 8 bases. CDR3 sequence reads: CASSAPRDRGLHEQFF. The CDR3, as DNA: TGTGCCAGCAGCGCCCCGCGAGACAGGGGACTCCATGAGCAGTTCTTC.

This clonotype has more than one count but fewer than ten. This chain joins TRBV28 and TRBJ2-7, with 12 bases fitting TRBD2. This CDR3 spans 17 amino acids. Germline loops: CDR1 MDHEN, CDR2 SYDVKM. Losses at the gene ends were 6 bases for V and 0 bases for J; bases not matched to a gene: 9. Here the CDR3 DNA reads TGTGCCAGCAGCCCCTTCCTAGCGGGAGGGAACTCCTACGAGCAGTACTTC. It translates to CASSPFLAGGNSYEQYF. The entire variable domain, with the rest obtained from reference TRBV28 and TRBJ2-7, is as follows: DVKVTQSSRYLVKRTGEKVFLECVQDMDHENMFWYRQDPGLGLRLIYFSYDVKMKEKGDIPEGYSVSREKKERFSLILESASTNQTSMYLCASSPFLAGGNSYEQYFGPGTRLTVT.

This clonotype was counted once. Mismatch with germline at one junction end may stem from a read error. The gene calls are TRBV7-3 and TRBJ2-3; a weak D match, TRBD2 (5 bases). The CDR3 runs to 14 residues. CDR1 and CDR2 (germline): SGHTA, FQGTGA. The CDR3, as DNA: TGTGTCAGCAGCTCTAGGACTGAAACAGATACGCAGTATTTT. This translates into CVSSSRTETDTQYF.

This clonotype turned up a few times. This CDR3 reads CASSLPGTTGPGEQYF. The CDR3 DNA is TGCGCCAGCAGCCTTCCCGGGACTACCGGGCCTGGCGAGCAGTACTTC. The chain carries TRBV5-1 and TRBJ2-7; TRBD2 aligns across 7 bases. V lost 4 bases and J lost 6; bases outside the gene matches: 16. The CDR3 loop spans 16 amino acids. CDR1 is SGHRS and CDR2 is YFSETQ in the germline V gene.

This clonotype was counted a few times. The J gene is TRBJ2-7, the V gene TRBV12-3 or TRBV12-4; D gene ambiguous. The V and J ends lost 6 bases and 3 bases respectively, with 21 bases between them. The CDR3 is 16 residues long. CDR3 bases: TGTGCCAGCAGCTCTCGACGGGCTGATTACTTCTACGAGCAGTACTTC. Translation gives CASSSRRADYFYEQYF.

The chain carries TRBV27 and TRBJ2-1; 8 nucleotides match TRBD1. Germline assignment: CDR1 MNHEY and CDR2 SMNVEV (reference sequence). The CDR3 consists of 13 residues. Germline trimming cut 8 bases from V and 8 bases from J; bases unmatched to any gene: 8. The CDR3 reads CASLRQGIDEQFF. As DNA, the CDR3 is TGTGCCAGCTTGCGACAGGGGATCGATGAGCAGTTCTTC.

This clonotype has a handful of counts. This chain joins TRBV4-3 and TRBJ2-7, with 7 bases lining up with TRBD2. V was pared by 1 base and J by 2 bases, with 5 bases of the junction left unmatched. The CDR3 loop spans 15 amino acids. Germline lookup yields CDR1 LGHNA and CDR2 YSLEER. CDR3 nucleotides: TGCGCCAGCAGCCAAGGGGCTAGCGGTACCTACGAGCAGTACTTC. This gives the protein CASSQGASGTYEQYF.

In this sample, this clonotype turned up a few times. This rearrangement joins TRBV5-1 to TRBJ2-7; 11 bases are shared with TRBD2. CDR1 is SGHRS, CDR2 YFSETQ, per germline. CDR3 length: 18 amino acids. V lost 4 bases to trimming and J lost 1 base; unmatched junction nucleotides: 13. CDR3 coding DNA: TGCGCCAGCAGCCCGACCGGGACTAGCGGAGCCTCATCCTACGAGCAGTACTTC. It specifies CASSPTGTSGASSYEQYF.

This chain links TRBV2 with TRBJ2-1; 7 nucleotides agree with TRBD2. V gave up 2 bases and J gave up 4 bases; unmatched junction bases: 8. The V gene's germline CDR1 is SNHLY and CDR2 FYNNEI. The CDR3 spans 16 residues. Here the CDR3 DNA reads TGTGCCAGCAGTGAAAGCCTAGCGGCGAGTTACAATGAGCAGTTCTTC. Its protein product is CASSESLAASYNEQFF.

The chain employs TRBV29-1 and TRBJ2-7, with unresolved D. This CDR3 is built from 12 residues. V was clipped by 5 bases and J by 7 bases, with 15 bases between them. Germline values: CDR1 SQVTM, CDR2 ANQGSEA. The CDR3 is CSVLWFDNEQYF. The CDR3 DNA follows: TGCAGCGTTTTATGGTTTGACAATGAGCAGTACTTC.

In this sample, this clonotype turned up a few times. The J gene is TRBJ2-7, the V gene TRBV29-1; perhaps D is TRBD1 or TRBD2 (6 bases each). V dropped 7 bases and J dropped 6 bases, with 13 bases sitting between them. The CDR3 runs to 11 residues. In germline, CDR1 is SQVTM, CDR2 ANQGSEA. This chain's CDR3 is CSAAGGAEQYF. CDR3 coding DNA: TGCAGCGCTGCCGGGGGCGCCGAGCAGTACTTC.

The chain's CDR3 is CASSFSGSHEYNEQFF. The CDR3 DNA reads as TGTGCCAGCAGCTTTAGCGGGAGTCATGAGTACAATGAGCAGTTCTTC. The chain couples TRBV7-3 to TRBJ2-1; 9 nucleotides line up with TRBD2. Germline trimming cut 3 bases from V and 4 bases from J; bases unmatched to any gene: 7. The CDR3 runs 16 residues. The germline V gene encodes CDR1 SGHTA and CDR2 FQGTGA.